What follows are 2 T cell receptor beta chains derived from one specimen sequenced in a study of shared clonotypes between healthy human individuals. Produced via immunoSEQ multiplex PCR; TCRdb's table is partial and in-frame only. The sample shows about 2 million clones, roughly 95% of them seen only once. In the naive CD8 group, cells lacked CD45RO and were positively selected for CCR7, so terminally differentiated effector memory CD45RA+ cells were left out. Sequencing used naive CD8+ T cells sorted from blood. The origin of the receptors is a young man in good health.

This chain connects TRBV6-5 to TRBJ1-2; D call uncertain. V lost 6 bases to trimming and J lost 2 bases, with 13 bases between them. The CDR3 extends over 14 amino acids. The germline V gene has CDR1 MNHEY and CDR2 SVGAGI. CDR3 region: CASSEGGRNYGYTF. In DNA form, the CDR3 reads TGTGCCAGCAGCGAAGGTGGGCGGAACTATGGCTACACCTTC.

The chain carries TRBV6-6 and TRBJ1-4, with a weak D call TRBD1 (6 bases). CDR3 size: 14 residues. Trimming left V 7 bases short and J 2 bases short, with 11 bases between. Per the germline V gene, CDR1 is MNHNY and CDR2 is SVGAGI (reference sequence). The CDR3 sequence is CASTYRATNEKLFF. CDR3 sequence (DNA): TGTGCCAGCACGTACAGGGCGACTAATGAAAAACTGTTTTTT.